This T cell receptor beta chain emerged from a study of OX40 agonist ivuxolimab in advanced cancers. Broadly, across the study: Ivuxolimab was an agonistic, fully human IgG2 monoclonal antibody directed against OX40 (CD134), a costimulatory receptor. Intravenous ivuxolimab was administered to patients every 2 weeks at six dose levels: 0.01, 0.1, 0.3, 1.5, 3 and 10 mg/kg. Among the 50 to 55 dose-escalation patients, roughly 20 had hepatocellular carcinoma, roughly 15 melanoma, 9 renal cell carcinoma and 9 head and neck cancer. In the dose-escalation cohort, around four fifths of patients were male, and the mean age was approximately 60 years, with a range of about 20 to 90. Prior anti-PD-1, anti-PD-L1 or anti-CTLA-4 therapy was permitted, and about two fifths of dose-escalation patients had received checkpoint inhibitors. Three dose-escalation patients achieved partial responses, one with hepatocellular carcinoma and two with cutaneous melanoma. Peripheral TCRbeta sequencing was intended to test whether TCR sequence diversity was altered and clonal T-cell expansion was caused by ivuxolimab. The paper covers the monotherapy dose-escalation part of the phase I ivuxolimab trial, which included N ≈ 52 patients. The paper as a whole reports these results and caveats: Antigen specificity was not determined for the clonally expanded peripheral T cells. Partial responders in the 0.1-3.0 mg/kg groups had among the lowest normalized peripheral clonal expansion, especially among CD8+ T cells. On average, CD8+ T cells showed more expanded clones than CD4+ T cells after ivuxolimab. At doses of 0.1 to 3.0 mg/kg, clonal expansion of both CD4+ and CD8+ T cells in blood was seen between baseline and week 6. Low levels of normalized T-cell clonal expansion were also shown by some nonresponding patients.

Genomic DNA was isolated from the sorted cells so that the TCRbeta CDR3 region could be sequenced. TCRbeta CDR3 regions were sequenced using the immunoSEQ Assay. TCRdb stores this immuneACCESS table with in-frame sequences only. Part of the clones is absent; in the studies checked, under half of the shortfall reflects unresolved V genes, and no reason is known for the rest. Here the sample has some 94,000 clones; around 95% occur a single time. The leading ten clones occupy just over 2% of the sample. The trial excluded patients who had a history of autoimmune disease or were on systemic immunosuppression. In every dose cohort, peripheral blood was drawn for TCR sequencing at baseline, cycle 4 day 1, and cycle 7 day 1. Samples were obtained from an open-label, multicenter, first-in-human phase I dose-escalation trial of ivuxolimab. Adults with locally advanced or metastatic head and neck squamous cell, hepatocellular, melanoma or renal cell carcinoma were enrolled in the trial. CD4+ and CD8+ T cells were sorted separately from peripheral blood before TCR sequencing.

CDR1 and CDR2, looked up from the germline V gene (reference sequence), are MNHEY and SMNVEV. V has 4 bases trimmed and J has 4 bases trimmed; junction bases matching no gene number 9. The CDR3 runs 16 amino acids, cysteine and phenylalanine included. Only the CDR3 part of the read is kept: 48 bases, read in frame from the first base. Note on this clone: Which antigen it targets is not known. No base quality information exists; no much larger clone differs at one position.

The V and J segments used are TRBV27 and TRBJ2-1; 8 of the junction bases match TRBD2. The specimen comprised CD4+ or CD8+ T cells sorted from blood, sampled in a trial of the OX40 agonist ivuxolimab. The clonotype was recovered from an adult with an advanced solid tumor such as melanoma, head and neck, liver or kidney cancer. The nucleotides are TGTGCCAGCAGTTCCCCTAGACTAGCGCGATACAATGAGCAGTTCTTC. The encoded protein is CASSSPRLARYNEQFF.